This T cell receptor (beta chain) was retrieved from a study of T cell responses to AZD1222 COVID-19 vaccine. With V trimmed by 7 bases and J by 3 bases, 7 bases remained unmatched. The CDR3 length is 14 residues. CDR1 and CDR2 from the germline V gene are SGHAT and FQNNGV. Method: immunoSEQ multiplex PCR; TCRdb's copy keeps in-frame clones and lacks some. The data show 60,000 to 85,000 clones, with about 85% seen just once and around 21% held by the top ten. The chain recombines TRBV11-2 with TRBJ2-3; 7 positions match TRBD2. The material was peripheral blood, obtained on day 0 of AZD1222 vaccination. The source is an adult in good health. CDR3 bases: TGTGCCAGCACCTGGGGAGGGGAAACAGATACGCAGTATTTT. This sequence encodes CASTWGGETDTQYF.